These 14 T cell receptor beta chains were all obtained from the same sample, sequenced in a study of response to subunit inactivated influenza vaccine. TCRdb independently ran MiXCR on the RT-PCR reads; one entry per CDR3 protein. Counted here are under 550,000 distinct CDR3 sequences, about 7.6% occurring once; the ten biggest clones make up around 13%. The input for sequencing was PBMCs from blood, taken about 24 months after vaccination. The receptors were sampled from a man between 50 and 69 years old who received an inactivated influenza vaccine.

This clonotype appeared a few times. This chain joins TRBV20-1 and TRBJ2-7, with 8 bases aligning to TRBD1. The ends lost 5 bases at V and 3 bases at J; junction bases unmatched: 9. Germline CDR1 DFQATT, CDR2 SNEGSKA (reference sequence). The CDR3 extends over 14 amino acids. The CDR3 DNA sequence: TGCAGTGCTCACACTAACAGGGGGAGCTACGAGCAGTACTTC. Its protein is CSAHTNRGSYEQYF.

This clonotype appeared many times. This chain connects TRBV10-3 to TRBJ2-2; a weak D match, TRBD2 (5 bases). With 4 bases removed from V and 5 bases from J, the gap between germline ends came to 5 bases. CDR1 ENHRY and CDR2 SYGVKD come from the germline V gene. The CDR3 spans 12 residues. CDR3 amino acids: CAISGTTGELFF. CDR3 DNA: TGTGCCATCAGTGGGACTACCGGGGAGCTGTTTTTT.

V gene TRBV6-2 or TRBV6-3 combines with J gene TRBJ2-3; unclear D gene. The length of the CDR3 is 14 residues. Germline loops: CDR1 MNHEY, CDR2 SVGEGT. V lost 1 base and J 6 bases, leaving 11 bases between the germline ends. CDR3 DNA sequence: TGTGCCAGCAGTTACTTTTTGGAAGGGGATACGCAGTATTTT. It encodes CASSYFLEGDTQYF.

This clonotype has only a few counts. V usage is TRBV10-3 and J usage is TRBJ2-3; possible D gene TRBD2, 5 bases. Germline-derived CDR1 and CDR2 are ENHRY and SYGVKD. The ends were cut back, 6 bases at V and 0 bases at J, with 10 bases in the middle. This CDR3 has 14 residues. The CDR3 loop is CAISRGTSTDTQYF. Here the CDR3 DNA reads TGTGCCATCAGCCGGGGAACTAGCACAGATACGCAGTATTTT.

This clonotype was found many times. The rearrangement joins TRBV11-2 to TRBJ2-7, with unresolved D. Germline CDR1 SGHAT, CDR2 FQNNGV. V dropped 1 base and J dropped 0 bases, with 10 bases sitting between them. The CDR3 has 15 residues. The DNA of the CDR3 is TGTGCCAGCAGCTTAGGGTACGATAGCTCCTACGAGCAGTACTTC. This codes for CASSLGYDSSYEQYF.

J is TRBJ1-6 and V is TRBV11-2, with a possible D match to TRBD1 (5 bases). The germline CDR1 and CDR2 sequences are SGHAT and FQNNGV. Trimming took off 0 bases at V and 10 bases at J, with 13 bases between the two ends. The CDR3 is 15 residues long. The CDR3 region is CASSLERTRGSPLHF. In DNA, the CDR3 is TGTGCCAGCAGCTTAGAACGGACAAGGGGCTCACCCCTCCACTTT. Looking up the rest from reference TRBV11-2 and TRBJ1-6 gives the full variable domain: EAGVAQSPRYKIIEKRQSVAFWCNPISGHATLYWYQQILGQGPKLLIQFQNNGVVDDSQLPKDRFSAERLKGVDSTLKIQPAKLEDSAVYLCASSLERTRGSPLHFGNGTRLTVT.

This clonotype was observed at least ten times. The V and J genes are TRBV5-1 and TRBJ2-5, with 13 bases aligning to TRBD2. The CDR3 consists of 18 residues. The germline gives CDR1 SGHRS, CDR2 YFSETQ. V lost 2 bases to trimming and J lost 2 bases; unmatched junction nucleotides: 9. The CDR3: CASSLRGLAGELQETQYF. CDR3 nucleotides: TGCGCCAGCAGCTTAAGAGGACTAGCGGGAGAGCTACAAGAGACCCAGTACTTC.

This clonotype was observed a handful of times. This chain links TRBV20-1 with TRBJ2-3; D may correspond to TRBD1 or TRBD2 (5 bases each). The V gene's germline CDR1 is DFQATT and CDR2 SNEGSKA (reference sequence). The CDR3 loop spans 13 amino acids. The V gene lost 0 bases and the J gene lost 6 bases, with 10 bases spanning the gap. The CDR3 reads CSARDRDDDTQYF. CDR3 DNA sequence: TGCAGTGCTAGAGACCGGGACGATGATACGCAGTATTTT.

J is TRBJ2-5 and V is TRBV20-1; TRBD2 matches 11 bases. V shed 5 bases, J shed 3 bases, and the junction held 8 bases outside the gene matches. Germline CDR1 reads DFQATT; CDR2 reads SNEGSKA (reference sequence). CDR3 length equals 15 residues. The CDR3 sequence is CSAQGPGLAEETQYF. The CDR3 DNA is TGCAGTGCTCAAGGCCCGGGACTAGCGGAAGAGACCCAGTACTTC.

The CDR3 loop reads CASSLGQGGRSETQYF. CDR3 nucleotide sequence: TGCGCCAGCAGCCTGGGACAGGGTGGGAGATCAGAGACCCAGTACTTC. The rearrangement joins TRBV5-1 to TRBJ2-5; TRBD1 aligns across 9 bases. From germline, CDR1 is SGHRS and CDR2 YFSETQ. Unmatched junction bases numbered 11, after V lost 4 bases and J lost 4 bases. The CDR3 has 16 amino acids. Combining the CDR3 with reference TRBV5-1 and TRBJ2-5 gives the whole variable domain KAGVTQTPRYLIKTRGQQVTLSCSPISGHRSVSWYQQTPGQGLQFLFEYFSETQRNKGNFPGRFSGRQFSNSRSEMNVSTLELGDSALYLCASSLGQGGRSETQYFGPGTRLLVL.

This clonotype was seen at least ten times. This chain uses TRBV6-2 or TRBV6-3 with TRBJ1-6; TRBD1 agrees at 8 bases. The CDR3 consists of 14 residues. Germline values: CDR1 MNHEY, CDR2 SVGEGT. With V trimmed by 5 bases and J by 6 bases, 3 bases remained unmatched. Written as DNA, the CDR3 is TGTGCCAGCAGTCGACAGGGGCGTAATTCACCCCTCCACTTT. Residues: CASSRQGRNSPLHF.

This clonotype was observed a few times. The rearrangement uses TRBV15 and TRBJ2-5, with a tentative D call TRBD2 (6 bases). The V and J ends lost 1 base and 1 base respectively, with 16 bases between them. The CDR3 consists of 17 residues. Germline V gives CDR1 LNHNV, CDR2 YYDKDF (reference sequence). The CDR3 sequence is CATSRVAGRRIQETQYF. The CDR3 DNA follows: TGTGCCACCAGCAGAGTTGCGGGGCGCCGAATCCAAGAGACCCAGTACTTC.

Ten or more counts support this clonotype. V gene TRBV10-3 combines with J gene TRBJ2-1, with unresolved D. The length of the CDR3 is 14 residues. Trimming took 3 bases from V and 0 from J, leaving 6 bases between them. Germline CDR1 is ENHRY and CDR2 is SYGVKD. The CDR3 coding sequence is TGTGCCATCAGTGATTCCAGCTCCTACAATGAGCAGTTCTTC. As protein: CAISDSSSYNEQFF.

V usage is TRBV7-2 and J usage is TRBJ1-5, with D possibly TRBD1 on 6 matching bases. This CDR3 is 15 amino acids long. V shed 2 bases and J shed 6 bases, with 14 bases lying between them. Germline CDR1 and CDR2: SGHTA and FQGNSA. This chain's CDR3 is CASSLQQGRGQPQHF. The CDR3 DNA follows: TGTGCCAGCAGCTTACAACAGGGCAGAGGTCAGCCCCAGCATTTT.